The 18 T cell receptor beta chains listed next were all sequenced from one sample in a study of T cells expressing NK-cell markers. Each CDR3 protein gets one entry in TCRdb, which reprocessed the 5' RACE reads and gives no DNA. This table lists about 140,000 distinct CDR3 sequences. The sequenced sample consisted of blood T cells: a sorted CD56 or NKG2C T cell subset, CD4+ or CD8+ T cells, or bulk PBMC T cells (not recorded which). These receptors all come from a man younger than 35 in good health.

This chain links TRBV7-9 with TRBJ2-5; TCRdb calls TRBD1, which cannot be checked without DNA. This CDR3 spans 15 amino acids. Germline V CDR1 and CDR2: SEHNR, FQNEAQ (reference sequence). The chain's CDR3 is CASSPGQLYQETQYF.

This chain uses TRBV7-9 with TRBJ2-1; TCRdb calls TRBD2, which cannot be checked without DNA. Per the germline V gene, CDR1 is SEHNR and CDR2 is FQNEAQ (reference sequence). This CDR3 has 15 residues. This chain's CDR3 is CASSPAGAGGYEQFF.

V and J are TRBV12-3 or TRBV12-4 and TRBJ2-1; without DNA, the TCRdb call of TRBD2 cannot be checked. The CDR3 contains 14 residues. The CDR3 sequence: CASSAGTSDYEQFF.

This chain uses TRBV12-3 or TRBV12-4 with TRBJ2-1. The CDR3 consists of 14 residues. CDR3 amino acids: CASSLGPRSNEQFF.

This chain uses TRBV6-2 or TRBV6-3 with TRBJ2-7. CDR3 length: 13 amino acids. Looked up from germline, CDR1 is MNHEY and CDR2 is SVGEGT. CDR3 sequence reads: CASNLQQTYEQYF.

The rearrangement uses TRBV28 and TRBJ1-5. Germline V lookup: CDR1 MDHEN, CDR2 SYDVKM. This CDR3 comprises 14 residues. The CDR3 here is CASVTLGSNQPQHF.

This chain uses TRBV12-3 or TRBV12-4 with TRBJ2-3; the TCRdb call, TRBD2, lacks DNA for checking. The CDR3 extends over 16 amino acids. This chain's CDR3 is CASSDLTSGYTDTQYF.

The chain recombines TRBV28 with TRBJ1-5. The CDR3 is 12 amino acids. Per germline, CDR1 MDHEN and CDR2 SYDVKM. The CDR3 loop reads CASSRGRQPQHF.

V and J are TRBV5-1 and TRBJ2-7; the D call of TRBD1 rests on TCRdb alone, since no DNA is present to check it. Germline V CDR1 and CDR2: SGHRS, YFSETQ. The CDR3 is 14 amino acids. This chain's CDR3 is CASSSGQEPGEQYF. Full variable domain (remainder filled in from reference TRBV5-1 and TRBJ2-7): KAGVTQTPRYLIKTRGQQVTLSCSPISGHRSVSWYQQTPGQGLQFLFEYFSETQRNKGNFPGRFSGRQFSNSRSEMNVSTLELGDSALYLCASSSGQEPGEQYFGPGTRLTVT.

The gene calls are TRBV7-6 and TRBJ1-2. In germline, CDR1 is SGHVS, CDR2 FNYEAQ. This CDR3 has 12 residues. CDR3 sequence reads: CASGDGLYGYTF.

The rearrangement links TRBV20-1 to TRBJ1-2. The CDR3 spans 15 residues. Germline CDR1 reads DFQATT; CDR2 reads SNEGSKA (reference sequence). CDR3 loop: CSARDKIGTSYGYTF.

This chain joins TRBV10-3 and TRBJ2-1; no DNA is available, so the TRBD1 call from TCRdb remains unchecked. Looked up from germline, CDR1 is ENHRY and CDR2 is SYGVKD. CDR3 size: 13 residues. Here the CDR3 reads CAISGDIDNEQFF.

The rearrangement links TRBV6-2 or TRBV6-3 to TRBJ2-1; TCRdb's assignment of TRBD1 cannot be checked, as there is no DNA. In germline, CDR1 is MNHEY, CDR2 SVGEGT. The CDR3 runs to 15 residues. The CDR3 loop is CASSTDRGRYNEQFF.

The V and J genes are TRBV19 and TRBJ2-2. The CDR3 is made up of 12 amino acids. Germline V lookup: CDR1 LNHDA, CDR2 SQIVND (reference sequence). The CDR3 reads CASTVGTGELFF.

J is TRBJ2-7 and V is TRBV20-1. The germline V gene encodes CDR1 DFQATT and CDR2 SNEGSKA (reference sequence). The CDR3 consists of 15 residues. The CDR3 loop reads CSARVISLSAYEQYF.

The chain combines TRBV12-3 or TRBV12-4 with TRBJ2-1; TCRdb picks TRBD1, but there is no DNA to check that call. This CDR3 contains 12 residues. The CDR3 protein is CASSPTGLEQFF.

The chain joins TRBV29-1 to TRBJ1-4. The CDR3 runs 12 residues. Germline lookup yields CDR1 SQVTM and CDR2 ANQGSEA. CDR3 sequence: CSVGSPMDELFF.

The rearrangement uses TRBV29-1 and TRBJ2-3. Germline CDR1 is SQVTM and CDR2 is ANQGSEA. The CDR3 loop spans 14 amino acids. CDR3 sequence reads: CSVEAHTSTDTQYF.